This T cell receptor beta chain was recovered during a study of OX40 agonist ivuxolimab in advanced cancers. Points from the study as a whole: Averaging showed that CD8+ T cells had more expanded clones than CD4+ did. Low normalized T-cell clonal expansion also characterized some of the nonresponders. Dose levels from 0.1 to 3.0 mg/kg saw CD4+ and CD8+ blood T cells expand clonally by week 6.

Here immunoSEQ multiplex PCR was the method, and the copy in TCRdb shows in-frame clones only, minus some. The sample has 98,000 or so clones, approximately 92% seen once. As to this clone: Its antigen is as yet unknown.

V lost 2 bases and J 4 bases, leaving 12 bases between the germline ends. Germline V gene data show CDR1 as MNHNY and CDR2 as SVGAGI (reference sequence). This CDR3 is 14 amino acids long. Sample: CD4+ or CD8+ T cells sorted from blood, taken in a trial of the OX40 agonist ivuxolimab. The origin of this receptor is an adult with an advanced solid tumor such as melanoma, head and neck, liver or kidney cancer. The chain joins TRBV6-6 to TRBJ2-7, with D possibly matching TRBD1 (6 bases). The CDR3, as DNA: TGTGCCAGCAGTTACACGACAGGAGAGTACGAGCAGTACTTC. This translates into CASSYTTGEYEQYF.